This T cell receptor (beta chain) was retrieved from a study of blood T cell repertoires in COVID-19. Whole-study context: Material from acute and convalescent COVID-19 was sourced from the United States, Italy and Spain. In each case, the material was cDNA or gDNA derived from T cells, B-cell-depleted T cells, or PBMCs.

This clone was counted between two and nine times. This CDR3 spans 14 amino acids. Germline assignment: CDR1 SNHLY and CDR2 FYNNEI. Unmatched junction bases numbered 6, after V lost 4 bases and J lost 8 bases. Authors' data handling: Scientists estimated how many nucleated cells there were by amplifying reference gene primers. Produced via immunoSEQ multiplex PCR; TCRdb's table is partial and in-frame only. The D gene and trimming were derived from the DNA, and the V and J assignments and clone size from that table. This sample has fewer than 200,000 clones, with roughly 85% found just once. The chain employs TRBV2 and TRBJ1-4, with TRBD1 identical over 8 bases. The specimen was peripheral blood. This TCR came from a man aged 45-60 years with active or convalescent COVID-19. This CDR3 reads CASSVGQGQEKLFF. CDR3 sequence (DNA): TGTGCCAGCAGTGTTGGACAGGGCCAAGAAAAACTGTTTTTT.